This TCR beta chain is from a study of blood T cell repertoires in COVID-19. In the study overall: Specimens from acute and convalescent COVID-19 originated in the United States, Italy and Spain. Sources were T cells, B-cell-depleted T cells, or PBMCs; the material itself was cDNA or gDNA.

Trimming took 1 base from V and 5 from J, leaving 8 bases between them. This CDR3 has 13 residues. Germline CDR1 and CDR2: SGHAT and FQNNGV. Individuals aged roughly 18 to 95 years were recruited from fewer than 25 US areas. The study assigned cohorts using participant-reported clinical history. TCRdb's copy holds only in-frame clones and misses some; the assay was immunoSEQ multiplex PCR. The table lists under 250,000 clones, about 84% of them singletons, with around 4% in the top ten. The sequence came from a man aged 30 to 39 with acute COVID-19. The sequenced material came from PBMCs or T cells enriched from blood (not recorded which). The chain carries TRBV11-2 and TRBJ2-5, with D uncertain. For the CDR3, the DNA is TGTGCCAGCAGCTTAGCGTTTTTGGAGACCCAGTACTTC. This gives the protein CASSLAFLETQYF.